This T cell receptor beta chain was captured in a study of blood T cell repertoires in COVID-19. Across the study: The United States, Italy and Spain supplied acute and convalescent COVID-19 samples.

This CDR3 spans 15 amino acids. The ends lost 4 bases at V and 2 bases at J; junction bases unmatched: 4. CDR1 KGHSH and CDR2 LQKENI come from the germline V gene. In this sample, this clone turned up a few times. Using immunoSEQ multiplex PCR, the repertoire was profiled, and TCRdb retains in-frame clones only, with some absent. The sample has approximately 170,000 clones, 79% seen once. This chain joins TRBV18 and TRBJ1-1; TRBD1 aligns across 10 bases. The clonotype was recovered from a woman in her 70s in a cohort exposed to, infected with or recovered from COVID-19 (not recorded which). Sequences were obtained from PBMCs or T cells enriched from blood (not recorded which). The CDR3 sequence is CASSQTGGGNTEAFF. The CDR3 DNA reads TGTGCCAGCTCACAGACAGGGGGCGGAAACACTGAAGCTTTCTTT.